One and the same sample provided the 16 T cell receptor beta chains below, sequenced in a study of shared clonotypes between healthy human individuals. Some clones are missing from TCRdb's copy, which holds only in-frame ones; the method was immunoSEQ multiplex PCR. The data show 450,000 to 500,000 clones, with less than 80% seen just once and about 12% held by the top ten. The sample taken for sequencing was PBMCs. Source of these receptors: a woman aged 40 to 55 in good health. Some clones in this sample may be carry-over from other donors' samples.

As concerns this clone: Other DNA sequences in the sample encode the same CDR3. This rearrangement joins TRBV5-1 to TRBJ2-1; 10 bases fit TRBD2. The V and J ends lost 1 base and 4 bases, in that order; junction bases with no gene match: 2. Germline assignment: CDR1 SGHRS and CDR2 YFSETQ. The CDR3 has 15 residues. In nucleotides, the CDR3 is TGCGCCAGCAGCTTGCGACTAGCGGGTTACAATGAGCAGTTCTTC. Residues: CASSLRLAGYNEQFF. Combining the CDR3 with reference TRBV5-1 and TRBJ2-1 gives the whole variable domain KAGVTQTPRYLIKTRGQQVTLSCSPISGHRSVSWYQQTPGQGLQFLFEYFSETQRNKGNFPGRFSGRQFSNSRSEMNVSTLELGDSALYLCASSLRLAGYNEQFFGPGTRLTVL.

This rearrangement joins TRBV30 to TRBJ2-1; D possibly corresponds to TRBD2 (6 bases). V dropped 2 bases and J dropped 7 bases, with 9 bases sitting between them. The CDR3 is made up of 12 amino acids. Germline loops: CDR1 GTSNPN, CDR2 SVGIG (reference sequence). The CDR3 is CAWSRLANEQFF. The CDR3 coding sequence is TGTGCCTGGAGTCGCCTAGCGAATGAGCAGTTCTTC.

This clone was seen a few times. Other DNA sequences from this sample encode an identical CDR3 as well. The chain combines TRBV7-9 with TRBJ1-1, with D possibly matching TRBD1 (6 bases). The CDR3 length is 13 residues. Trimming took 4 bases from V and 3 from J, leaving 9 bases between them. From germline, CDR1 is SEHNR and CDR2 FQNEAQ (reference sequence). Written as DNA, the CDR3 is TGTGCCAGCAGCTCACAGGGAGACACTGAAGCTTTCTTT. Its translation: CASSSQGDTEAFF.

V is TRBV10-2 and J is TRBJ2-7, with 11 positions matching TRBD2. The CDR3 has 14 amino acids. Looked up from germline, CDR1 is WSHSY and CDR2 is SAAADI. The V and J ends lost 6 bases and 2 bases, in that order; junction bases with no gene match: 3. The CDR3 bases are TGCGCCAGCAGAACTAGCGGGAGAACCTACGAGCAGTACTTC. Translated, it gives CASRTSGRTYEQYF.

The gene calls are TRBV5-1 and TRBJ2-7; 7 bases fit TRBD1. The CDR3 runs 14 residues. Trimming cost V 7 bases and J 0 bases; bases outside gene matches: 7. In germline, CDR1 is SGHRS, CDR2 YFSETQ. CDR3 DNA sequence: TGCGCCAGCTGCCCGGGACAGAACTCCTACGAGCAGTACTTC. Translated: CASCPGQNSYEQYF. Based on the CDR3 plus reference TRBV5-1 and TRBJ2-7, the full variable domain is KAGVTQTPRYLIKTRGQQVTLSCSPISGHRSVSWYQQTPGQGLQFLFEYFSETQRNKGNFPGRFSGRQFSNSRSEMNVSTLELGDSALYLCASCPGQNSYEQYFGPGTRLTVT.

The rearrangement links TRBV4-2 to TRBJ2-7; a weak D match, TRBD2 (5 bases). The CDR3 runs 17 residues. V dropped 0 bases and J dropped 0 bases, with 15 bases sitting between them. Germline V gene data show CDR1 as LGHNA and CDR2 as YNFKEQ. The chain's CDR3 is CASSQEGAGPSSYEQYF. DNA for the CDR3: TGTGCCAGCAGCCAAGAGGGAGCCGGACCATCCTCCTACGAGCAGTACTTC.

Note on this clone: A much larger clone lies one base from this, so it may be a read error. The chain couples TRBV7-2 to TRBJ2-3; no reliable D call. V dropped 1 base and J dropped 2 bases, with 4 bases sitting between them. Germline CDR1 is SGHTA and CDR2 is FQGNSA. The CDR3 covers 13 residues. The CDR3 nucleotides read TGTGCCAGCAGCTTAGTGGTCACAGATACGCAGTATTTT. It is translated as CASSLVVTDTQYF.

As concerns this clone: Since a far larger clone is one base different, this is likely a read error. The chain combines TRBV10-3 with TRBJ2-2, with a tentative D call TRBD1 (6 bases). There are 15 residues in the CDR3. The germline gives CDR1 ENHRY, CDR2 SYGVKD. The V gene lost 8 bases and the J gene lost 4 bases, with 17 bases spanning the gap. CDR3 region: CAIRGVGQSTGELFF. The CDR3 region has the DNA TGTGCCATCCGTGGGGTAGGACAGAGCACCGGGGAGCTGTTTTTT.

The chain links TRBV28 to TRBJ1-1, with 7 bases identical to TRBD1. There are 15 residues in the CDR3. The V and J ends lost 4 bases and 6 bases, in that order; junction bases with no gene match: 11. Per germline, CDR1 MDHEN and CDR2 SYDVKM. The CDR3 nucleotides are TGTGCCAGCAGTTACCGCAGGGGGGACGGCGCTGAAGCTTTCTTT. This encodes CASSYRRGDGAEAFF.

This clone was observed a single time. The genes are TRBV11-2 and TRBJ2-1, with 11 bases aligning to TRBD2. The length of the CDR3 is 17 residues. Per the germline V gene, CDR1 is SGHAT and CDR2 is FQNNGV. V lost 4 bases, J lost 3 bases, and 8 bases stayed unmatched. The CDR3 sequence: CASSSTSGLAVYNEQFF. CDR3 nucleotide sequence: TGTGCCAGCAGCTCCACGTCGGGACTAGCGGTCTACAATGAGCAGTTCTTC.

The chain couples TRBV7-3 to TRBJ1-1, with a tentative D call TRBD1 (5 bases). Per the germline V gene, CDR1 is SGHTA and CDR2 is FQGTGA. V lost 6 bases to trimming and J lost 1 base, with 9 bases between them. The CDR3 loop spans 13 amino acids. The CDR3 region has the DNA TGTGCCAGCAGTCACGGACAGAACACTGAAGCTTTCTTT. Protein: CASSHGQNTEAFF.

The chain recombines TRBV6-1 with TRBJ2-2, with D perhaps TRBD1 (7 bases). The germline V gene encodes CDR1 MNHNS and CDR2 SASEGT. The CDR3 extends over 15 amino acids. Trimming removed 2 bases from V and 8 bases from J, with 15 bases in between. This chain's CDR3 is CASSEQGGGPGELFF. The CDR3 DNA follows: TGTGCCAGCAGTGAACAGGGGGGAGGACCAGGGGAGCTGTTTTTT.

The CDR3 loop is CASSGILAGGTQYF. The CDR3 nucleotides read TGTGCCAGCTCCGGGATCTTGGCGGGGGGTACGCAGTATTTT. The V and J genes are TRBV2 and TRBJ2-3; TRBD2 matches at 8 bases. Trimming cost V 8 bases and J 8 bases; bases outside gene matches: 12. Per the germline V gene, CDR1 is SNHLY and CDR2 is FYNNEI. This CDR3 spans 14 amino acids.

The genes are TRBV5-1 and TRBJ2-7; 11 positions agree with TRBD2. Looked up from germline, CDR1 is SGHRS and CDR2 is YFSETQ. The length of the CDR3 is 14 residues. V trimming: 5 bases; J trimming: 2 bases; junction bases outside the gene matches: 3. CDR3 sequence (DNA): TGCGCCAGCAGACCGACTAGCGGGACCTACGAGCAGTACTTC. Encoded protein: CASRPTSGTYEQYF.

This rearrangement joins TRBV28 to TRBJ2-7, with D perhaps matching TRBD1 (5 bases). The germline gives CDR1 MDHEN, CDR2 SYDVKM. The CDR3 has 14 residues. Trimming cost V 6 bases and J 1 base, with 13 bases left between them. In nucleotides, the CDR3 is TGTGCCAGCAGCGCTGATAGGGGATCCTACGAGCAGTACTTC. It yields the protein CASSADRGSYEQYF.

The V and J genes are TRBV10-3 and TRBJ2-7, with D perhaps TRBD2 (5 bases). V lost 10 bases and J 3 bases, leaving 19 bases between the germline ends. The V gene's germline CDR1 is ENHRY and CDR2 SYGVKD. This CDR3 is 14 amino acids long. Here the CDR3 reads CATTPGLSDYEQYF. CDR3 nucleotides: TGTGCCACGACCCCTGGGCTTAGCGACTACGAGCAGTACTTC.